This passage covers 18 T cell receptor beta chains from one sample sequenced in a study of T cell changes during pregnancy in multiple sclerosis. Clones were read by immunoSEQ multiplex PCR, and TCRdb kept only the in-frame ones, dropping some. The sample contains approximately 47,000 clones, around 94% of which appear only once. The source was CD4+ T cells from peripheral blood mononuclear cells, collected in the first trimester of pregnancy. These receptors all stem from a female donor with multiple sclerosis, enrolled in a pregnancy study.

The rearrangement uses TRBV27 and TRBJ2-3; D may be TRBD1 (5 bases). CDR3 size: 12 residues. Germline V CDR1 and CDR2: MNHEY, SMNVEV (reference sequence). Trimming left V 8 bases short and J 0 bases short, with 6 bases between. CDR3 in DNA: TGTGCCAGCGGGGCTAGCACAGATACGCAGTATTTT. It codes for CASGASTDTQYF.

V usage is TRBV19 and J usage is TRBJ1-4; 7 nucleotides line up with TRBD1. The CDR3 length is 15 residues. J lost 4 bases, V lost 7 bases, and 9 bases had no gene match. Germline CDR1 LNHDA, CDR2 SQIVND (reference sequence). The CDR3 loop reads CASTEGAQINEKLFF. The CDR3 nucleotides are TGTGCCAGTACTGAGGGGGCACAAATTAATGAAAAACTGTTTTTT.

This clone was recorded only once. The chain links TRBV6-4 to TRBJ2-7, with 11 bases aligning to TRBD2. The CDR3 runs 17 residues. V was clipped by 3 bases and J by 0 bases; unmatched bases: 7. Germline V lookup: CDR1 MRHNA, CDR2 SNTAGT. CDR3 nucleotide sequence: TGTGCCAGCAGTGAAGGGGTAGCGGGGGGGAGCTCCTACGAGCAGTACTTC. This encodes CASSEGVAGGSSYEQYF.

CDR3 in DNA: TGTGCCAGCAGCTTGGTGGCCAGGGCGAACACTGAAGCTTTCTTT. Its protein product is CASSLVARANTEAFF. The rearrangement joins TRBV5-4 to TRBJ1-1; tentative D call: TRBD1 (5 bases). This CDR3 comprises 15 residues. Looked up from germline, CDR1 is SGHNT and CDR2 is YYREEE (reference sequence). With 0 bases removed from V and 1 base from J, the gap between germline ends came to 10 bases. Together with reference TRBV5-4 and TRBJ1-1, the CDR3 gives the full variable domain: ETGVTQSPTHLIKTRGQQVTLRCSSQSGHNTVSWYQQALGQGPQFIFQYYREEENGRGNFPPRFSGLQFPNYSSELNVNALELDDSALYLCASSLVARANTEAFFGQGTRLTVV.

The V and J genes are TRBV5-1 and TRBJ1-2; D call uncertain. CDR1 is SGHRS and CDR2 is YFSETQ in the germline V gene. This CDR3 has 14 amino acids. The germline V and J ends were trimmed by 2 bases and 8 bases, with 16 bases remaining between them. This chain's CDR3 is CASSLWTGLEGYTF. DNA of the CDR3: TGCGCCAGCAGCTTATGGACGGGATTAGAAGGCTACACCTTC.

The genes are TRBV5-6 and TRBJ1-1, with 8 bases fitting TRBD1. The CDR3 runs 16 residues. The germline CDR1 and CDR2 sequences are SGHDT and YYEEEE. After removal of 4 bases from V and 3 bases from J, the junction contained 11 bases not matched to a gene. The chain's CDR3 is CASSNQGASRYTEAFF. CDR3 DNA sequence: TGTGCCAGCAGCAACCAGGGGGCGAGCCGTTACACTGAAGCTTTCTTT.

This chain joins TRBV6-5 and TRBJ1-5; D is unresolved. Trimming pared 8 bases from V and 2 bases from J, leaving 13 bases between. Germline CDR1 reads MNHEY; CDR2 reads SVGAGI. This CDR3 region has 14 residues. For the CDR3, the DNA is TGTGCCAGCCGGATGAGGGCGGGCAATCAGCCCCAGCATTTT. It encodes CASRMRAGNQPQHF.

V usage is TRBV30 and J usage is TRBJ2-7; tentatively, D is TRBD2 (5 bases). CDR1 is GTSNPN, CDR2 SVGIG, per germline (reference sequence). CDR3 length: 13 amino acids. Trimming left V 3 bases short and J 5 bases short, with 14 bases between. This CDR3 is CAWRRLRFDEQYF. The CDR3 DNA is TGTGCCTGGAGGAGACTACGGTTTGACGAGCAGTACTTC.

Written as DNA, the CDR3 is TGTGCCAGCAGCTTAGCCCGCCCAGGGGCGGCGCGGAACACTGAAGCTTTCTTT. It codes for CASSLARPGAARNTEAFF. This rearrangement joins TRBV7-6 to TRBJ1-1; possibly TRBD1 for D (6 bases). The CDR3 runs 18 residues. V was shortened by 0 bases and J by 1 base, with 18 bases between the two germline ends. The germline CDR1 and CDR2 sequences are SGHVS and FNYEAQ.

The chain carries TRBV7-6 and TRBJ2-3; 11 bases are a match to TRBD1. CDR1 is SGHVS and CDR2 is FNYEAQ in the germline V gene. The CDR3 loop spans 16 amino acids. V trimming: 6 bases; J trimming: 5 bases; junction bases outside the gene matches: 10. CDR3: CASSPFGGQGGDTQYF. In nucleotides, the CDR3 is TGTGCCAGCAGTCCCTTTGGGGGACAGGGGGGAGATACGCAGTATTTT.

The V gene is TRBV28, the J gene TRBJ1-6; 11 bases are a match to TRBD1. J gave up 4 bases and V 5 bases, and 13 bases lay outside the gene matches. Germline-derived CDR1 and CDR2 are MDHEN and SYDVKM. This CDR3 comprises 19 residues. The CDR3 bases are TGTGCCAGCAGTCCTAGCCCGGGACAGGGGGGGTTATATAATTCACCCCTCCACTTT. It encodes CASSPSPGQGGLYNSPLHF.

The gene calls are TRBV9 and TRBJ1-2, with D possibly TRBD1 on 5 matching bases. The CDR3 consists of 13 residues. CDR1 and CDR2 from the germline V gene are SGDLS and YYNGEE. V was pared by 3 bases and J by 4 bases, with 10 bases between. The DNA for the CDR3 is TGTGCCAGCAGCGCCGGGACTACCTATGGCTACACCTTC. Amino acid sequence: CASSAGTTYGYTF.

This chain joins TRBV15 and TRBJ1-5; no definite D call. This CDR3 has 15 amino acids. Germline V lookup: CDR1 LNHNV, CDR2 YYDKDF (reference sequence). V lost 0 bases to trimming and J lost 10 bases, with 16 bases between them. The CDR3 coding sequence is TGTGCCACCAGCAGAGATCTTGGAGCAGACGTACCCCAGCATTTT. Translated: CATSRDLGADVPQHF.

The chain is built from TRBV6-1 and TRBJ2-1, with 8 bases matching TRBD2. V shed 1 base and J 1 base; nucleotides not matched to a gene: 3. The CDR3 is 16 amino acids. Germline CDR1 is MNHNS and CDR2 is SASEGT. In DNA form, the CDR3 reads TGTGCCAGCAGTGAAGGGAGCGGGGGTTCCTACAATGAGCAGTTCTTC. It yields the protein CASSEGSGGSYNEQFF.

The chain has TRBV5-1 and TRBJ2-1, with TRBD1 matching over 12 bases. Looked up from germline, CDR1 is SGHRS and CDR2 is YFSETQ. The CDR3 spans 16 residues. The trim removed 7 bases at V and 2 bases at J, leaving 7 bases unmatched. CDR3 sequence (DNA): TGCGCCAGCCTTGGGGACAGGGGGCAGACCTACAATGAGCAGTTCTTC. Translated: CASLGDRGQTYNEQFF.

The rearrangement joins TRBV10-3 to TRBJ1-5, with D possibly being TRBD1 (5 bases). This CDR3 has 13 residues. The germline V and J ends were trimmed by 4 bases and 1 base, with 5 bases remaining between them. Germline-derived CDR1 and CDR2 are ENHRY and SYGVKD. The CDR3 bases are TGTGCCATCAGTGGACAGAGCAATCAGCCCCAGCATTTT. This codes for CAISGQSNQPQHF.

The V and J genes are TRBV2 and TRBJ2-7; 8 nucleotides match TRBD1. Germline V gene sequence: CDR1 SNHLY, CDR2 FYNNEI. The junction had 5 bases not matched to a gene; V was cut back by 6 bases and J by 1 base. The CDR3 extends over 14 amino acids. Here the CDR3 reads CASSLDRASYEQYF. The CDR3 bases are TGTGCCAGCAGCCTGGACAGGGCGTCCTACGAGCAGTACTTC.

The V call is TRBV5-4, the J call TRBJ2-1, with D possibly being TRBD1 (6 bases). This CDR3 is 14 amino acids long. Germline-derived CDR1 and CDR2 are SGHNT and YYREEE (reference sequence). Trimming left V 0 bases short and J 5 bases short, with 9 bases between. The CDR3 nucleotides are TGTGCCAGCAGCTTGGGGGGGCTGAACAATGAGCAGTTCTTC. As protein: CASSLGGLNNEQFF. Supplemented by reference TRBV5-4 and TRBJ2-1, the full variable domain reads ETGVTQSPTHLIKTRGQQVTLRCSSQSGHNTVSWYQQALGQGPQFIFQYYREEENGRGNFPPRFSGLQFPNYSSELNVNALELDDSALYLCASSLGGLNNEQFFGPGTRLTVL.